The clone carrying this TCR beta chain has more than one count but fewer than ten. The antigen is not known. The germline V gene encodes CDR1 LGHDT and CDR2 YNNKEL (reference sequence). The CDR3 loop spans 14 amino acids. V dropped 3 bases and J dropped 1 base, with 6 bases sitting between them. The source of the sample is a study of T-cell memory formation after mild COVID-19. Study outcomes and limitations: The pre-infection memory compartment contained some responding clones, suggesting cross-reactive memory joined.

Each CDR3 protein gets one entry after TCRdb re-called the 5' RACE reads with MiXCR. The sample shows about 340,000 distinct CDR3 sequences, under 15% of them seen only once. The sequencing input was PBMCs or a T cell subset sorted from them (not recorded which). The rearrangement links TRBV3-1 to TRBJ2-2; perhaps TRBD2 as D (5 bases). The receptor comes from a man aged 18 to 30 who had mild COVID-19 (a few samples of this study predate the infection). Cell type and time point are not known. The chain's CDR3 is CASSHGENTGELFF. In DNA form, the CDR3 reads TGTGCCAGCAGCCACGGGGAGAACACCGGGGAGCTGTTTTTT.